These 28 T cell receptor beta chains were all obtained from the same sample, sequenced in a study of human versus mouse CDR3 diversity and MHC coevolution. TCRdb's table, derived via immunoSEQ multiplex PCR, lists solely in-frame clones and lacks some. This table holds tens of thousands of clones, 85% to 95% found once. The sequencing sample was made of naive CD4+ T cells from blood. The subset here: CD45RO-negative CD62L-positive naive CD4 T cells. Receptors originate from a person aged 25 to 69 in good health.

The V gene is TRBV9, the J gene TRBJ2-1; D is possibly TRBD1 (5 bases). Per the germline V gene, CDR1 is SGDLS and CDR2 is YYNGEE. With 0 bases removed from V and 0 bases from J, the gap between germline ends came to 22 bases. The CDR3 is made up of 20 amino acids. CDR3 nucleotides: TGTGCCAGCAGCGTAGTGAAGGGGCCGATCTATACGAGCTCCTACAATGAGCAGTTCTTC. This translates into CASSVVKGPIYTSSYNEQFF.

This chain uses TRBV6-5 with TRBJ2-1; tentative D call: TRBD1 (6 bases). The germline V gene has CDR1 MNHEY and CDR2 SVGAGI. This CDR3 spans 15 amino acids. V lost 4 bases and J lost 3, with 13 bases in between. The CDR3 loop reads CASSLQGRSYNEQFF. For the CDR3, the DNA is TGTGCCAGCAGTTTACAGGGTAGGAGCTACAATGAGCAGTTCTTC.

The chain uses TRBV7-8 and TRBJ1-1, with D perhaps matching TRBD1 (5 bases). Trimming cost V 8 bases and J 3 bases, with 16 bases left between them. Looked up from germline, CDR1 is SGHVS and CDR2 is FQNEAQ. This CDR3 has 14 residues. The CDR3 nucleotides read TGTGCCAGCCGGCCTCTCAAAGGGGACACTGAAGCTTTCTTT. Its protein is CASRPLKGDTEAFF.

The chain uses TRBV27 and TRBJ2-5, with 9 bases that match TRBD1. J gave up 4 bases and V 4 bases, and 1 base lay outside the gene matches. From germline, CDR1 is MNHEY and CDR2 SMNVEV (reference sequence). The length of the CDR3 is 13 residues. The CDR3 DNA is TGTGCCAGCAGTTCGGACAGGGGAGAGACCCAGTACTTC. Translating it yields CASSSDRGETQYF.

The V call is TRBV27, the J call TRBJ2-5, with 10 bases fitting TRBD2. The trim removed 6 bases at V and 4 bases at J, leaving 2 bases unmatched. This CDR3 is 13 amino acids long. The V gene's germline CDR1 is MNHEY and CDR2 SMNVEV (reference sequence). CDR3 nucleotide sequence: TGTGCCAGCAGCTTAGCGGGAGGAGAGACCCAGTACTTC. Protein product: CASSLAGGETQYF.

The chain carries TRBV28 and TRBJ2-7; D ambiguous. The CDR3 contains 13 residues. Germline assignment: CDR1 MDHEN and CDR2 SYDVKM. V was cut by 3 bases and J by 2 bases, with 8 bases left in between. CDR3 DNA sequence: TGTGCCAGCAGTTTGCAGGTCCCCTACGAGCAGTACTTC. Amino acids: CASSLQVPYEQYF.

This clone appeared once. This chain connects TRBV7-2 to TRBJ2-2; 11 bases match TRBD2. The CDR3 is 16 amino acids. With 5 bases clipped from V and 0 bases from J, the junction kept 2 bases outside the gene matches. Germline V CDR1 and CDR2: SGHTA, FQGNSA. The CDR3 DNA reads as TGTGCCAGCAGCCCTAGCGGGGGGCCGAACACCGGGGAGCTGTTTTTT. Its protein product is CASSPSGGPNTGELFF.

The gene calls are TRBV18 and TRBJ1-5, with 7 bases identical to TRBD1. The CDR3 is made up of 16 amino acids. With 2 bases clipped from V and 1 base from J, the junction kept 5 bases outside the gene matches. The V gene's germline CDR1 is KGHSH and CDR2 LQKENI. CDR3 amino acids: CASSPGTGASNQPQHF. The CDR3 DNA is TGTGCCAGCTCACCAGGTACAGGGGCCAGCAATCAGCCCCAGCATTTT.

The chain uses TRBV7-3 and TRBJ2-1, with unresolved D. The CDR3 loop spans 15 amino acids. Per the germline V gene, CDR1 is SGHTA and CDR2 is FQGTGA. V lost 0 bases, J lost 4 bases, and 10 bases lay in between. CDR3 amino acids: CASSLTSSLYNEQFF. The CDR3 nucleotides are TGTGCCAGCAGCTTAACTAGCTCCCTTTACAATGAGCAGTTCTTC.

The chain recombines TRBV7-2 with TRBJ1-6, with D perhaps matching TRBD1 (6 bases). There are 18 residues in the CDR3. V lost 5 bases and J lost 0, with 17 bases in between. Germline lookup yields CDR1 SGHTA and CDR2 FQGNSA. The CDR3 loop is CASSPGVGRRSYNSPLHF. In nucleotides, the CDR3 is TGTGCCAGCAGCCCAGGGGTCGGGCGCCGCTCCTATAATTCACCCCTCCACTTT.

The chain has TRBV10-3 and TRBJ1-4; 12 bases align to TRBD1. CDR1 and CDR2 (germline): ENHRY, SYGVKD. CDR3 length equals 14 residues. Germline trimming cut 6 bases from V and 7 bases from J; bases unmatched to any gene: 3. The CDR3 loop reads CAISPGQGAEKLFF. CDR3 nucleotide sequence: TGTGCCATCAGCCCGGGACAGGGGGCTGAAAAACTGTTTTTT.

As DNA, the CDR3 is TGTGCCAGCAGCGTTCCGGGGTCCAATGAAGCTTTCTTT. Protein: CASSVPGSNEAFF. This chain uses TRBV9 with TRBJ1-1; D remains ambiguous. The V and J ends lost 2 bases and 7 bases respectively, with 12 bases between them. CDR3 length: 13 residues. Germline assignment: CDR1 SGDLS and CDR2 YYNGEE.

The V gene is TRBV18, the J gene TRBJ2-1, with unresolved D. The CDR3 extends over 14 amino acids. In germline, CDR1 is KGHSH, CDR2 LQKENI. The V end lost 5 bases, the J end lost 8 bases, and 16 bases lay between the germline ends. The chain's CDR3 is CASSSRINGHEQFF. The DNA for the CDR3 is TGTGCCAGCTCATCCCGGATCAATGGGCATGAGCAGTTCTTC.

The chain is built from TRBV28 and TRBJ2-5; the D gene is possibly TRBD2 (5 bases). Per germline, CDR1 MDHEN and CDR2 SYDVKM. Trimming pared 4 bases from V and 2 bases from J, leaving 11 bases between. The CDR3 consists of 14 residues. Written as DNA, the CDR3 is TGTGCCAGCAGTTCCCTGGGAGTACAAGAGACCCAGTACTTC. Translation gives CASSSLGVQETQYF.

The rearrangement links TRBV19 to TRBJ2-3; possibly TRBD1 for D (5 bases). Trimming cost V 8 bases and J 1 base, with 10 bases left between them. Germline V gene lookup returns CDR1 LNHDA and CDR2 SQIVND (reference sequence). This CDR3 has 13 amino acids. The CDR3 reads CASQGSGTDTQYF. The CDR3 DNA reads TGTGCCAGTCAGGGTTCAGGCACAGATACGCAGTATTTT. The variable domain in full, completed from reference TRBV19 and TRBJ2-3, reads DGGITQSPKYLFRKEGQNVTLSCEQNLNHDAMYWYRQDPGQGLRLIYYSQIVNDFQKGDIAEGYSVSREKKESFPLTVTSAQKNPTAFYLCASQGSGTDTQYFGPGTRLTVL.

The V and J genes are TRBV28 and TRBJ2-7; 8 bases are a match to TRBD2. Per germline, CDR1 MDHEN and CDR2 SYDVKM. The trim removed 10 bases at V and 5 bases at J, leaving 4 bases unmatched. The CDR3 spans 11 residues. The CDR3 DNA is TGTGCCATTATTAGCGGGAACGAGCAGTACTTC. It encodes CAIISGNEQYF.

The V gene is TRBV6-5, the J gene TRBJ2-4; weak D call: TRBD1 (6 bases). CDR1 and CDR2 from the germline V gene are MNHEY and SVGAGI. This CDR3 spans 14 amino acids. Trimming removed 5 bases from V and 2 bases from J, with 10 bases in between. CDR3 sequence reads: CASSPTGTKNIQYF. DNA for the CDR3: TGTGCCAGCAGTCCAACAGGGACCAAAAACATTCAGTACTTC.

The V and J genes are TRBV11-3 and TRBJ2-1; possibly TRBD2 for D (9 bases). Between the trimmed V and J ends, which lost 5 bases and 8 bases, there was a span of 28 bases. The CDR3 spans 18 residues. The germline gives CDR1 SGHNT, CDR2 YENEEA. CDR3: CASSPGQGSSGEFDEQFF. CDR3 coding DNA: TGTGCCAGCAGCCCCGGACAGGGATCTAGCGGGGAATTCGATGAGCAGTTCTTC.

The chain combines TRBV6-5 with TRBJ1-5; D gene ambiguous. The germline CDR1 and CDR2 sequences are MNHEY and SVGAGI. Deletions cut 0 bases from V and 0 bases from J, with 3 bases between. This CDR3 has 14 amino acids. CDR3 sequence reads: CASSYSYSNQPQHF. The CDR3 bases are TGTGCCAGCAGTTACTCGTATAGCAATCAGCCCCAGCATTTT.

V usage is TRBV11-2 and J usage is TRBJ2-3; 7 positions match TRBD2. V lost 1 base and J lost 2; bases outside the gene matches: 6. The CDR3 extends over 16 amino acids. Germline V gives CDR1 SGHAT, CDR2 FQNNGV. CDR3 DNA sequence: TGTGCCAGCAGCTTAGGCGCTAGCGGTAACACAGATACGCAGTATTTT. Amino acids: CASSLGASGNTDTQYF.

V gene TRBV7-6 combines with J gene TRBJ2-5; 11 bases fit TRBD1. Per germline, CDR1 SGHVS and CDR2 FNYEAQ. CDR3 length: 16 residues. V trimming: 0 bases; J trimming: 3 bases; junction bases outside the gene matches: 3. CDR3 sequence reads: CASSLAGDRGEETQYF. The CDR3 DNA sequence: TGTGCCAGCAGCTTAGCGGGGGACAGGGGGGAAGAGACCCAGTACTTC.

This clone was observed once. V usage is TRBV30 and J usage is TRBJ2-1, with 8 bases aligning to TRBD2. CDR3 size: 18 residues. CDR1 and CDR2 from the germline V gene are GTSNPN and SVGIG (reference sequence). J lost 2 bases, V lost 3 bases, and 15 bases had no gene match. This chain's CDR3 is CAWRRYSGVPSTYNEQFF. CDR3 coding DNA: TGTGCCTGGAGAAGGTATAGCGGGGTCCCATCCACCTACAATGAGCAGTTCTTC.

The chain combines TRBV25-1 with TRBJ2-3; D perhaps matches TRBD2 (5 bases). V dropped 5 bases and J dropped 0 bases, with 18 bases sitting between them. Germline V gene sequence: CDR1 MGHDK, CDR2 SYGVNS. There are 17 residues in the CDR3. The CDR3 sequence: CASSPRSVWTSTDTQYF. CDR3 nucleotides: TGTGCCAGCAGTCCCCGATCCGTGTGGACTAGCACAGATACGCAGTATTTT.

The J gene is TRBJ2-7, the V gene TRBV7-2; the D gene is possibly TRBD2 (6 bases). CDR1 is SGHTA and CDR2 is FQGNSA in the germline V gene. Trimming took 6 bases from V and 5 from J, leaving 14 bases between them. This CDR3 is 13 amino acids long. CDR3 loop: CASSFPGVHEQYF. The CDR3, as DNA: TGTGCCAGCAGTTTCCCGGGGGTCCACGAGCAGTACTTC.

The chain combines TRBV18 with TRBJ2-7; 9 positions agree with TRBD2. The germline V gene has CDR1 KGHSH and CDR2 LQKENI. CDR3 length: 15 amino acids. V shed 2 bases, J shed 4 bases, and the junction held 6 bases outside the gene matches. The CDR3: CASSPALAGEYEQYF. The DNA of the CDR3 is TGTGCCAGCTCACCAGCCTTAGCGGGAGAGTACGAGCAGTACTTC.

The J gene is TRBJ1-4, the V gene TRBV5-1; 9 nucleotides align to TRBD1. This CDR3 has 14 residues. The germline CDR1 and CDR2 sequences are SGHRS and YFSETQ. Trimming removed 0 bases from V and 7 bases from J; junction bases left unmatched: 1. CDR3 in DNA: TGCGCCAGCAGCTTGGGACAGGGGGGTGAAAAACTGTTTTTT. Its protein product is CASSLGQGGEKLFF. The full variable domain, its missing parts supplied by reference TRBV5-1 and TRBJ1-4, is KAGVTQTPRYLIKTRGQQVTLSCSPISGHRSVSWYQQTPGQGLQFLFEYFSETQRNKGNFPGRFSGRQFSNSRSEMNVSTLELGDSALYLCASSLGQGGEKLFFGSGTQLSVL.

The chain couples TRBV6-1 to TRBJ2-1, with 13 bases fitting TRBD2. Trimming cost V 6 bases and J 8 bases; bases outside gene matches: 7. Germline CDR1 MNHNS, CDR2 SASEGT. CDR3 length: 15 residues. This CDR3 is CASRPGLAGYDEQFF. The CDR3 nucleotides read TGTGCCAGCAGGCCGGGACTAGCGGGGTACGATGAGCAGTTCTTC.

This rearrangement joins TRBV27 to TRBJ1-1; 8 nucleotides match TRBD1. Losses at the gene ends were 5 bases for V and 1 base for J; bases not matched to a gene: 12. The CDR3 spans 17 residues. CDR1 MNHEY and CDR2 SMNVEV come from the germline V gene (reference sequence). The CDR3 nucleotides read TGTGCCAGCAGTACACTCCGGAACAGGGGGACGAACACTGAAGCTTTCTTT. It yields the protein CASSTLRNRGTNTEAFF.